These 26 T cell receptor beta chains were all obtained from the same sample, sequenced in a study of T cells in localized non-small cell lung cancer. Data came from immunoSEQ multiplex PCR; TCRdb stores just in-frame clones and leaves some out. The sample consists of roughly 21,000 clones, around nine tenths of them appearing once. The specimen comprised peripheral blood, sampled before any cancer treatment. All receptors come from a woman between 35 and 70 years old with stage I lung adenocarcinoma.

The chain uses TRBV18 and TRBJ2-5, with D maybe TRBD2 (6 bases). The CDR3 covers 12 residues. The V gene lost 2 bases and the J gene lost 9 bases, with 10 bases spanning the gap. Germline CDR1 and CDR2: KGHSH and LQKENI. The CDR3 loop reads CASSPNWGAQYF. As DNA, the CDR3 is TGTGCCAGCTCACCAAACTGGGGGGCCCAGTACTTC.

This clone is deemed medium-sized (0.01 to 0.1%). The chain has TRBV2 and TRBJ1-2, with unresolved D. The V gene lost 5 bases and the J gene lost 8 bases, with 9 bases spanning the gap. CDR3 length: 11 residues. Germline values: CDR1 SNHLY, CDR2 FYNNEI. The CDR3 DNA reads as TGTGCCAGCAGTTTCGAGGCGGGCTACACCTTC. Translation: CASSFEAGYTF.

The V gene is TRBV4-1, the J gene TRBJ2-3; 14 positions match TRBD2. Germline assignment: CDR1 MGHRA and CDR2 YSYEKL. CDR3 length equals 19 residues. V shed 4 bases, J shed 6 bases, and the junction held 15 bases outside the gene matches. This CDR3 is CASSPVLKRGLAGEDTQYF. The CDR3 DNA is TGCGCCAGCAGCCCCGTACTAAAAAGGGGACTAGCGGGAGAGGATACGCAGTATTTT.

This chain connects TRBV27 to TRBJ2-3, with 7 positions matching TRBD2. The CDR3 length is 14 residues. V lost 4 bases and J lost 5; bases outside the gene matches: 6. CDR1 is MNHEY, CDR2 SMNVEV, per germline (reference sequence). CDR3 protein: CASSSLASGDTQYF. Here the CDR3 DNA reads TGTGCCAGCAGTTCACTAGCGAGCGGAGATACGCAGTATTTT.

With respect to this clone: Mismatch with germline at one junction end may stem from a read error. For the CDR3, the DNA is TGTGCTAGCAGCTTAGTTAGCGGGAGGGCCGGGGAGACCCAGTACTTC. It yields the protein CASSLVSGRAGETQYF. The chain combines TRBV7-7 with TRBJ2-5; 11 bases are a match to TRBD2. CDR1 and CDR2 from the germline V gene are SSHAT and FNYEAQ (reference sequence). CDR3 length equals 16 residues.

The V and J genes are TRBV2 and TRBJ2-1; the D is unclear. V lost 3 bases and J lost 7, with 16 bases in between. The germline CDR1 and CDR2 sequences are SNHLY and FYNNEI. The CDR3 length is 15 residues. This chain's CDR3 is CASSENSPLGNEQFF. CDR3 sequence (DNA): TGTGCCAGCAGTGAGAACAGCCCCTTGGGGAATGAGCAGTTCTTC.

The gene calls are TRBV7-2 and TRBJ1-2; TRBD1 agrees at 8 bases. Germline V gene data show CDR1 as SGHTA and CDR2 as FQGNSA. The ends lost 10 bases at V and 4 bases at J; junction bases unmatched: 5. This CDR3 has 12 amino acids. The CDR3 sequence is CATGDRTYGYTF. CDR3 DNA sequence: TGTGCCACCGGGGACAGGACCTATGGCTACACCTTC. Based on the CDR3 plus reference TRBV7-2 and TRBJ1-2, the full variable domain is GAGVSQSPSNKVTEKGKDVELRCDPISGHTALYWYRQSLGQGLEFLIYFQGNSAPDKSGLPSDRFSAERTGGSVSTLTIQRTQQEDSAVYLCATGDRTYGYTFGSGTRLTVV.

J is TRBJ2-5 and V is TRBV11-2, with D possibly matching TRBD1 (6 bases). V lost 7 bases, J lost 3 bases, and 12 bases lay in between. Germline V gene lookup returns CDR1 SGHAT and CDR2 FQNNGV. The CDR3 loop spans 13 amino acids. In DNA form, the CDR3 reads TGTGCCAGCATGCGACAGGCCGAAGAGACCCAGTACTTC. Translation: CASMRQAEETQYF.

The chain links TRBV28 to TRBJ1-1; no clear D gene. There are 12 residues in the CDR3. Germline values: CDR1 MDHEN, CDR2 SYDVKM. Trimming stripped 1 base from V and 6 bases from J, with 6 bases between. This chain's CDR3 is CASSLFEAEAFF. The CDR3 DNA is TGTGCCAGCAGTTTATTCGAAGCTGAAGCTTTCTTT.

This clone was recorded only once. The V call is TRBV28, the J call TRBJ2-7, with no clear D. This CDR3 region has 13 residues. Germline lookup yields CDR1 MDHEN and CDR2 SYDVKM. V was pared by 3 bases and J by 7 bases, with 13 bases between. The CDR3 region is CASSFVQGQEQYF. As DNA, the CDR3 is TGTGCCAGCAGTTTCGTACAAGGCCAGGAGCAGTACTTC.

This clone was recorded only once. The chain couples TRBV30 to TRBJ1-6, with D maybe TRBD1 (5 bases). Trimming removed 0 bases from V and 8 bases from J, with 8 bases in between. Germline CDR1 and CDR2: GTSNPN and SVGIG (reference sequence). This CDR3 region has 13 residues. The chain's CDR3 is CAWSVQEDSPLHF. The CDR3 nucleotides are TGTGCCTGGAGTGTACAGGAGGATTCACCCCTCCACTTT.

This chain connects TRBV20-1 to TRBJ1-2; D remains unclear. CDR3 length: 11 amino acids. Trimming cost V 3 bases and J 7 bases, with 9 bases left between them. Germline V CDR1 and CDR2: DFQATT, SNEGSKA (reference sequence). CDR3 DNA sequence: TGCAGTGCTAGCTCAGACGCTGGCTACACCTTC. As protein: CSASSDAGYTF.

This rearrangement joins TRBV6-6 to TRBJ2-5; the match to TRBD1 covers 7 bases. Losses at the gene ends were 10 bases for V and 1 base for J; bases not matched to a gene: 3. The CDR3 loop spans 12 amino acids. CDR1 and CDR2 from the germline V gene are MNHNY and SVGAGI (reference sequence). The CDR3 spells CATGQAQETQYF. The DNA for the CDR3 is TGTGCCACTGGACAGGCCCAAGAGACCCAGTACTTC.

In this sample, this clone turned up once. V usage is TRBV7-9 and J usage is TRBJ2-5; possible D gene TRBD1, 6 bases. Germline V gene data show CDR1 as SEHNR and CDR2 as FQNEAQ (reference sequence). There are 14 residues in the CDR3. The V and J ends lost 1 base and 4 bases respectively, with 10 bases between them. For the CDR3, the DNA is TGTGCCAGCAGCTTAGATACAGGGTTAGAGACCCAGTACTTC. The encoded protein is CASSLDTGLETQYF.

The chain links TRBV6-1 to TRBJ2-7, with D perhaps matching TRBD1 or TRBD2 (5 bases each). Germline assignment: CDR1 MNHNS and CDR2 SASEGT. Trimming removed 7 bases from V and 3 bases from J, with 19 bases in between. There are 15 residues in the CDR3. Written as DNA, the CDR3 is TGTGCCAGCATACCGGGACCACCTGCGATCTACGAGCAGTACTTC. Translated, it gives CASIPGPPAIYEQYF.

The chain combines TRBV4-2 with TRBJ2-7; 7 nucleotides align to TRBD1. Trimming took 0 bases from V and 5 from J; bases not matched to a gene: 4. The germline V gene has CDR1 LGHNA and CDR2 YNFKEQ. The CDR3 has 14 amino acids. The CDR3: CASSQDTGDHEQYF. The CDR3 coding sequence is TGTGCCAGCAGCCAAGATACAGGGGACCACGAGCAGTACTTC.

The chain combines TRBV11-2 with TRBJ1-1; TRBD1 is a possible D gene (5 bases). The V gene lost 3 bases and the J gene lost 4 bases, with 18 bases spanning the gap. CDR1 SGHAT and CDR2 FQNNGV come from the germline V gene. CDR3 length equals 16 residues. This CDR3 reads CASSLGDLLVGTEAFF. CDR3 in DNA: TGTGCCAGCAGCTTGGGGGACCTCCTAGTCGGCACTGAAGCTTTCTTT.

This clone appeared a single time. The chain employs TRBV7-2 and TRBJ1-6; tentative D call: TRBD1 (6 bases). The CDR3 has 16 amino acids. Germline V lookup: CDR1 SGHTA, CDR2 FQGNSA. Trimming removed 5 bases from V and 5 bases from J, with 16 bases in between. The CDR3 region is CASSKTGARDNSPLHF. For the CDR3, the DNA is TGTGCCAGCAGCAAGACGGGGGCTAGGGATAATTCACCCCTCCACTTT.

The gene calls are TRBV5-4 and TRBJ1-1, with TRBD1 as a possible D gene (6 bases). The CDR3 consists of 16 residues. Trimming shortened V by 4 bases and J by 0 bases, and 16 bases separated the two germline ends. CDR1 and CDR2 from the germline V gene are SGHNT and YYREEE (reference sequence). Here the CDR3 reads CASSLLQGLMNTEAFF. CDR3 bases: TGTGCCAGCAGCCTTCTACAGGGTCTCATGAACACTGAAGCTTTCTTT.

The rearrangement links TRBV6-5 to TRBJ1-2; 12 nucleotides agree with TRBD1. CDR1 and CDR2 (germline): MNHEY, SVGAGI. The CDR3 covers 15 residues. Trimming removed 6 bases from V and 4 bases from J; junction bases left unmatched: 6. The CDR3 here is CASRVPGQGAYGYTF. CDR3 bases: TGTGCCAGCAGAGTCCCGGGACAGGGGGCCTATGGCTACACCTTC.

V and J are TRBV19 and TRBJ2-3, with 9 bases fitting TRBD2. Germline CDR1 and CDR2: LNHDA and SQIVND (reference sequence). The CDR3 covers 19 residues. The J segment lost 6 bases and the V segment lost 7 bases, leaving 23 bases of the junction unmatched. The CDR3 DNA sequence: TGTGCCAGTACCGACAAGGGGAGCGGGAGGCCCCCGAGGACCGATACGCAGTATTTT. It is translated as CASTDKGSGRPPRTDTQYF.

The chain carries TRBV28 and TRBJ1-1, with a possible D match to TRBD1 (5 bases). The V end was cut by 7 bases, the J end by 4 bases, with 25 bases between. Germline CDR1 is MDHEN and CDR2 is SYDVKM. The CDR3 length is 17 residues. CDR3 DNA: TGTGCCAGCATCCCCAGGGAGGTCTGGTCTGGGGGCACTGAAGCTTTCTTT. Protein sequence: CASIPREVWSGGTEAFF.

V is TRBV19 and J is TRBJ2-2; 15 bases align to TRBD2. Unmatched junction bases numbered 4, after V lost 7 bases and J lost 7 bases. The CDR3 loop spans 15 amino acids. Germline CDR1 reads LNHDA; CDR2 reads SQIVND (reference sequence). CDR3: CASTGLAGGLGELFF. The CDR3 region has the DNA TGTGCCAGTACGGGACTAGCGGGAGGTCTCGGGGAGCTGTTTTTT.

This chain links TRBV27 with TRBJ2-7, with TRBD1 identical over 8 bases. The CDR3 is 14 residues long. The germline V gene encodes CDR1 MNHEY and CDR2 SMNVEV (reference sequence). V was clipped by 5 bases and J by 3 bases; unmatched bases: 6. CDR3 sequence: CASSPLTGVYEQYF. CDR3 nucleotides: TGTGCCAGCAGTCCCCTGACAGGGGTCTACGAGCAGTACTTC.

This clone was detected only once. The chain couples TRBV7-2 to TRBJ1-2; 7 bases line up with TRBD1. The germline V gene encodes CDR1 SGHTA and CDR2 FQGNSA. With V trimmed by 4 bases and J by 6 bases, 8 bases remained unmatched. The CDR3 contains 14 residues. The CDR3 sequence is CASSYQGGSDGYTF. The CDR3 DNA follows: TGTGCCAGCAGCTATCAAGGGGGCTCCGATGGCTACACCTTC.

The chain has TRBV27 and TRBJ2-2, with 11 bases matching TRBD2. Trimming took 5 bases from V and 0 from J; bases not matched to a gene: 5. Germline V lookup: CDR1 MNHEY, CDR2 SMNVEV (reference sequence). The CDR3 spans 17 residues. The DNA of the CDR3 is TGTGCCAGCAGTCATACTAGCGGGAGTCCGAACACCGGGGAGCTGTTTTTT. The encoded protein is CASSHTSGSPNTGELFF.